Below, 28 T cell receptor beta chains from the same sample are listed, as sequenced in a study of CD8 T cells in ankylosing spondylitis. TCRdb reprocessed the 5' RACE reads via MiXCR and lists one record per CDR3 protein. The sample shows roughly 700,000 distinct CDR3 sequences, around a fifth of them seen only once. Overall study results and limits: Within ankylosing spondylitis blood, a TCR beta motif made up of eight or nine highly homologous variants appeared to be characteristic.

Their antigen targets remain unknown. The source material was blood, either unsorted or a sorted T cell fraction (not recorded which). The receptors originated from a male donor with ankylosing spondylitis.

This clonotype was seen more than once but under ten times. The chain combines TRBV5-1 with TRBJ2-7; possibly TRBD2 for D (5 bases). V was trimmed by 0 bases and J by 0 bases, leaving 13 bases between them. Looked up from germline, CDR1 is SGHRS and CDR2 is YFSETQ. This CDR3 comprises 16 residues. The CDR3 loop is CASSLGLDFTSYEQYF. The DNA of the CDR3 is TGCGCCAGCAGCTTGGGACTGGACTTTACCTCCTACGAGCAGTACTTC.

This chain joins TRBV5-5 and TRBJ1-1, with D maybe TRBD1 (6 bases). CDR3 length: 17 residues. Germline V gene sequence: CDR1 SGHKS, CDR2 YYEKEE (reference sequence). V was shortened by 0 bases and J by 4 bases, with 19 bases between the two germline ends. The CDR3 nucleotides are TGTGCCAGCAGCTTGGAGTGGGGGGCGCGGGGCTCCACTGAAGCTTTCTTT. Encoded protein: CASSLEWGARGSTEAFF. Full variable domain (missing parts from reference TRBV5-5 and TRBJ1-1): DAGVTQSPTHLIKTRGQQVTLRCSPISGHKSVSWYQQVLGQGPQFIFQYYEKEERGRGNFPDRFSARQFPNYSSELNVNALLLGDSALYLCASSLEWGARGSTEAFFGQGTRLTVV.

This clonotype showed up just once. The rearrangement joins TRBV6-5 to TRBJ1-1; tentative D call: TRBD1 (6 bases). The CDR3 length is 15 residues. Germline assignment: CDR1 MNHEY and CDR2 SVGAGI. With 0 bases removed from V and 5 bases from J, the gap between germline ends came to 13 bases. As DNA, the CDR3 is TGTGCCAGCAGTTACTCTAAGCAGGGGAATACTGAAGCTTTCTTT. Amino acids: CASSYSKQGNTEAFF.

CDR3 amino acids: CASSPRRAPYNEQFF. CDR3 coding DNA: TGTGCCAGCAGTCCTCGCCGGGCCCCCTACAATGAGCAGTTCTTC. The chain has TRBV28 and TRBJ2-1; D uncertain. The CDR3 extends over 15 amino acids. Per the germline V gene, CDR1 is MDHEN and CDR2 is SYDVKM. Trimming cost V 5 bases and J 2 bases, with 13 bases left between them. Looking up the rest from reference TRBV28 and TRBJ2-1 gives the full variable domain: DVKVTQSSRYLVKRTGEKVFLECVQDMDHENMFWYRQDPGLGLRLIYFSYDVKMKEKGDIPEGYSVSREKKERFSLILESASTNQTSMYLCASSPRRAPYNEQFFGPGTRLTVL.

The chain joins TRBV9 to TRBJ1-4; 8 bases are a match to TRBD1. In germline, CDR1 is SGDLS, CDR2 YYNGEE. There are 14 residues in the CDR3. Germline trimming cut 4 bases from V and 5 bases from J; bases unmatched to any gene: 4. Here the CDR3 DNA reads TGTGCCAGCAGCCTGACAGGGGCGAATGAAAAACTGTTTTTT. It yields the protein CASSLTGANEKLFF.

Written as DNA, the CDR3 is TGCGCCAGCAGCCCCTCCGTGACCAACACCGGGGAGCTGTTTTTT. Translation gives CASSPSVTNTGELFF. This chain connects TRBV5-1 to TRBJ2-2; D is uncertain. This CDR3 spans 15 amino acids. V was pared by 4 bases and J by 2 bases, with 12 bases between. Germline V gene lookup returns CDR1 SGHRS and CDR2 YFSETQ.

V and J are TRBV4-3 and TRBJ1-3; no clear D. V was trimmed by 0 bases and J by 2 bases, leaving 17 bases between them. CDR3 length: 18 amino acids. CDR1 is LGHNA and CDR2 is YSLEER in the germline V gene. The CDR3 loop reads CASSQDFPGRLTGNTIYF. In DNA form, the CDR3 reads TGCGCCAGCAGCCAAGATTTTCCCGGACGGCTAACTGGAAACACCATATATTTT.

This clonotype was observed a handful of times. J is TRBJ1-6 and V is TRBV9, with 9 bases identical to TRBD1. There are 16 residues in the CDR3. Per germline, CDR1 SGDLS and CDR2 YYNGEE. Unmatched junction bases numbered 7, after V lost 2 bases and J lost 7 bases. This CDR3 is CASSVGQGTWNSPLHF. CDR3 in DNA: TGTGCCAGCAGCGTGGGACAGGGAACATGGAATTCACCCCTCCACTTT.

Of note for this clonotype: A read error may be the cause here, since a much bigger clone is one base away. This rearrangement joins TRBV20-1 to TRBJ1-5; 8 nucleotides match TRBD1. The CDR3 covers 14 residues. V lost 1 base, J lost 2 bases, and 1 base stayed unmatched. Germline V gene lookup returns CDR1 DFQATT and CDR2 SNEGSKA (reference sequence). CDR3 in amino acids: CSARAGQGNQPQHF. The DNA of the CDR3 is TGCAGTGCTAGAGCGGGACAGGGCAATCAGCCCCAGCATTTT.

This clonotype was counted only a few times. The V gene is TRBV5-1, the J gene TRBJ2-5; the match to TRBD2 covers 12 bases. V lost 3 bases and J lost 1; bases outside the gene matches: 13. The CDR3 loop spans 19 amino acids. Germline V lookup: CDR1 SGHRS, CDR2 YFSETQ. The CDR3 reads CASSWPGNLAGGLQETQYF. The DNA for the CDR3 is TGCGCCAGCAGCTGGCCGGGGAACCTAGCGGGGGGGCTCCAAGAGACCCAGTACTTC.

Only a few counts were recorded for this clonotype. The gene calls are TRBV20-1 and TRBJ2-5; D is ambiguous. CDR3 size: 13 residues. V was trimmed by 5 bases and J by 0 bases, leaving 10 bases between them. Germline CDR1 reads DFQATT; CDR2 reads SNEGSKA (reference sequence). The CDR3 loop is CSAGPRYQETQYF. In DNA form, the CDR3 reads TGCAGTGCTGGACCACGTTACCAAGAGACCCAGTACTTC.

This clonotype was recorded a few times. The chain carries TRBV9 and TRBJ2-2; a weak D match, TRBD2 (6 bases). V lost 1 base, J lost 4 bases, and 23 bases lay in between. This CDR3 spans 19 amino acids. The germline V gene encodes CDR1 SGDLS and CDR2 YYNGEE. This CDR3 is CASSVSGGGRQGSTGELFF. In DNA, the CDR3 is TGTGCCAGCAGCGTAAGTGGTGGAGGGCGGCAGGGAAGCACCGGGGAGCTGTTTTTT.

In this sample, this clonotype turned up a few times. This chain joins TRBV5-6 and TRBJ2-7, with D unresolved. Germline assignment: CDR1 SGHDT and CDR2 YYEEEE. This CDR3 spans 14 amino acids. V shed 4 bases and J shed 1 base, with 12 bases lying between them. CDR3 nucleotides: TGTGCCAGCAGCCGAGACGGTCTTTCCTACGAGCAGTACTTC. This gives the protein CASSRDGLSYEQYF.

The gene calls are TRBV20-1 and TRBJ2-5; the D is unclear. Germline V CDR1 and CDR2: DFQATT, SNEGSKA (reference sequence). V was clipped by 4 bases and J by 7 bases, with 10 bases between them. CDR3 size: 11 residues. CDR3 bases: TGCAGTGCTATCCCCGGTCGGACCCAGTACTTC. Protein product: CSAIPGRTQYF.

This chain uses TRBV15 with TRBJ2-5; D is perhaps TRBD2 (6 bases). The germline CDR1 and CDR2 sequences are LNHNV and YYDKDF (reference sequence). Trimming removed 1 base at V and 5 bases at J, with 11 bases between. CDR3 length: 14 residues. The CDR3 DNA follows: TGTGCCACCAGCAGAGGACGGGGGAGCGAGACCCAGTACTTC. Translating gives CATSRGRGSETQYF.

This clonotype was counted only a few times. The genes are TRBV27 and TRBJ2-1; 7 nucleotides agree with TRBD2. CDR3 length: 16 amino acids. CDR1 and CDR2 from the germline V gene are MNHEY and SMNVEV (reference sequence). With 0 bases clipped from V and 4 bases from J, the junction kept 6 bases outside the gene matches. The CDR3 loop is CASSLSELAAYNEQFF. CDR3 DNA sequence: TGTGCCAGCAGTTTATCGGAGCTAGCGGCATACAATGAGCAGTTCTTC.

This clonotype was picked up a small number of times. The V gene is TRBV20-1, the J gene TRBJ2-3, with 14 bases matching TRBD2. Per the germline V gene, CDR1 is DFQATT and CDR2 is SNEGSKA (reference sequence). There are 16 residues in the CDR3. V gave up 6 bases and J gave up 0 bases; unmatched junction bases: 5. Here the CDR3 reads CSARTSGRRSTDTQYF. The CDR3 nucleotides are TGCAGTGCGCGGACTAGCGGGAGGCGGAGCACAGATACGCAGTATTTT.

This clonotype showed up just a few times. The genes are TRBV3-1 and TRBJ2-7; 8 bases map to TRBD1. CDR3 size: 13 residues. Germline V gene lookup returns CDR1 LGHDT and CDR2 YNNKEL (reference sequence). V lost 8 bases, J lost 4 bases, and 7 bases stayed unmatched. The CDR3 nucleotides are TGTGCCAGCTCTTTTAGGACAGGGTACGAGCAGTACTTC. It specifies CASSFRTGYEQYF.

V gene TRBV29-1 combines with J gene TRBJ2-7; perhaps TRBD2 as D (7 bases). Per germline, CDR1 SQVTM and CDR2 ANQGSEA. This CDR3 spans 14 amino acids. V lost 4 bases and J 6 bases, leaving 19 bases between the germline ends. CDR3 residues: CSVGDGQWGGEQYF. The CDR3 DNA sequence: TGCAGCGTTGGAGATGGACAGTGGGGGGGCGAGCAGTACTTC.

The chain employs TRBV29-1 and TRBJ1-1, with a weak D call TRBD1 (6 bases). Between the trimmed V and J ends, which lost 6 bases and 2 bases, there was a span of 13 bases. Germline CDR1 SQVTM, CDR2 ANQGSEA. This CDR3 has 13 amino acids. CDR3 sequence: CSVVRTVNTEAFF. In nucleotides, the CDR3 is TGCAGCGTCGTCCGGACAGTTAACACTGAAGCTTTCTTT.

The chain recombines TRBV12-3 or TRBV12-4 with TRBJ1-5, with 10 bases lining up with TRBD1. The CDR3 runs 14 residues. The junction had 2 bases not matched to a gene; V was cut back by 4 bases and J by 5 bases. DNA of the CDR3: TGTGCCAGCAGTTACGGACAGGGGGATCAGCCCCAGCATTTT. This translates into CASSYGQGDQPQHF.

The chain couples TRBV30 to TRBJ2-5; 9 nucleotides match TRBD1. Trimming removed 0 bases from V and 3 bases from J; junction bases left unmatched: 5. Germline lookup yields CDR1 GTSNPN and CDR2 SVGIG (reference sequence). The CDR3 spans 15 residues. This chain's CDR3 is CAWSVPGQGEETQYF. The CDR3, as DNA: TGTGCCTGGAGTGTCCCGGGACAGGGTGAAGAGACCCAGTACTTC.

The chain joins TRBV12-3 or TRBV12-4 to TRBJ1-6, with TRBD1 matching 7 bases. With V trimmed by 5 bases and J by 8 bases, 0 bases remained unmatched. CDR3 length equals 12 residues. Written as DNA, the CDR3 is TGTGCCAGCAGTCAGGGGGATTCACCCCTCCACTTT. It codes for CASSQGDSPLHF.

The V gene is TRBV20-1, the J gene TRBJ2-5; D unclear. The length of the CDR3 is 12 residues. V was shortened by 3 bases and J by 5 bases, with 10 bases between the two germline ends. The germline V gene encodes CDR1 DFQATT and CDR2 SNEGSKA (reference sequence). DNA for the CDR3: TGCAGTGCTAGTGGTAGTATGGAGACCCAGTACTTC. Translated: CSASGSMETQYF.

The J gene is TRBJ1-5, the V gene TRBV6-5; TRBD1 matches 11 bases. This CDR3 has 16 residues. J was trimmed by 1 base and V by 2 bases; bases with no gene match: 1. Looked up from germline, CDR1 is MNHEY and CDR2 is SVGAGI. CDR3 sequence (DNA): TGTGCCAGCAGTTACGGGGACAGGGGGAGCAATCAGCCCCAGCATTTT. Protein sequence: CASSYGDRGSNQPQHF.

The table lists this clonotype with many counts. The CDR3 spells CASSRGRGGWLSNQPQHF. CDR3 DNA sequence: TGTGCCAGCAGCCGCGGAAGAGGGGGTTGGTTGAGCAATCAGCCCCAGCATTTT. This sequence joins TRBV5-6 and TRBJ1-5; possibly TRBD1 for D (6 bases). The CDR3 is 18 amino acids. The V end lost 4 bases, the J end lost 1 base, and 21 bases lay between the germline ends. CDR1 SGHDT and CDR2 YYEEEE come from the germline V gene. The complete variable domain, with remaining parts taken from reference TRBV5-6 and TRBJ1-5, reads DAGVTQSPTHLIKTRGQQVTLRCSPKSGHDTVSWYQQALGQGPQFIFQYYEEEERQRGNFPDRFSGHQFPNYSSELNVNALLLGDSALYLCASSRGRGGWLSNQPQHFGDGTRLSIL.

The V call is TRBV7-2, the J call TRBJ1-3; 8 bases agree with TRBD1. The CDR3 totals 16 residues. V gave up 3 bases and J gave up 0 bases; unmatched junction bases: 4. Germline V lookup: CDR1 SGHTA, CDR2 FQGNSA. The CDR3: CASSLGQASSGNTIYF. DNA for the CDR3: TGTGCCAGCAGCTTGGGACAGGCCTCCTCTGGAAACACCATATATTTT.

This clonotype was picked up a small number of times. The CDR3 DNA follows: TGTGCCAGCAGCCGGACAATCTACGAGCAGTACTTC. Its translation is CASSRTIYEQYF. The rearrangement links TRBV3-1 to TRBJ2-7, with D perhaps TRBD1 (5 bases). The germline V gene has CDR1 LGHDT and CDR2 YNNKEL (reference sequence). This CDR3 has 12 residues. V gave up 4 bases and J gave up 3 bases, with 7 bases separating them.